Presented here are 11 T cell receptor beta chains from one specimen sequenced in a study of blood T cell repertoires in COVID-19. Some clones are missing from TCRdb's copy, which holds only in-frame ones; the method was immunoSEQ multiplex PCR. The data show some 150,000 clones, around three quarters seen once. The sequencing sample was made of peripheral blood. The receptor set was obtained from an elderly man with acute or convalescent COVID-19.

CDR3 protein: CASSLTGGSGGSETQYF. CDR3 in DNA: TGTGCCAGCAGCTTAACCGGAGGTAGCGGGGGCTCAGAGACCCAGTACTTC. The chain links TRBV7-3 to TRBJ2-5; 9 bases match TRBD2. CDR3 length equals 17 residues. Per germline, CDR1 SGHTA and CDR2 FQGTGA. V was pared by 0 bases and J by 4 bases, with 9 bases of the junction left unmatched.

J is TRBJ1-1 and V is TRBV5-6; 10 bases are a match to TRBD1. CDR1 is SGHDT and CDR2 is YYEEEE in the germline V gene. This CDR3 region has 15 residues. With 6 bases clipped from V and 4 bases from J, the junction kept 9 bases outside the gene matches. In nucleotides, the CDR3 is TGTGCCAGCACGACAGGGGGCGCGTCTGGCACTGAAGCTTTCTTT. Amino acid sequence: CASTTGGASGTEAFF.

The chain joins TRBV5-1 to TRBJ2-2, with D tentatively TRBD1 (7 bases). CDR3 length: 15 residues. Germline V gene lookup returns CDR1 SGHRS and CDR2 YFSETQ. Trimming removed 4 bases at V and 0 bases at J, with 10 bases between. The CDR3 sequence: CASSRGTANTGELFF. As DNA, the CDR3 is TGCGCCAGCAGCCGCGGGACAGCGAACACCGGGGAGCTGTTTTTT.

The chain carries TRBV27 and TRBJ2-3; TRBD1 agrees at 7 bases. CDR3 length equals 15 residues. Trimming took 5 bases from V and 2 from J; bases not matched to a gene: 7. Germline-derived CDR1 and CDR2 are MNHEY and SMNVEV (reference sequence). CDR3 nucleotides: TGTGCCAGCAGTCGGGGACAGCTGGACACAGATACGCAGTATTTT. Residues: CASSRGQLDTDTQYF.

V usage is TRBV6-4 and J usage is TRBJ1-3, with D possibly TRBD1 on 5 matching bases. This CDR3 region has 13 residues. V dropped 4 bases and J dropped 3 bases, with 7 bases sitting between them. Germline CDR1 is MRHNA and CDR2 is SNTAGT. In nucleotides, the CDR3 is TGTGCCAGCAGTGTCGACAGTGGAAACACCATATATTTT. It specifies CASSVDSGNTIYF.

The CDR3 DNA reads TGTGCCAGCAGCAACAAGCGGGGACTAGCATACACGCAGTATTTT. This sequence encodes CASSNKRGLAYTQYF. The chain combines TRBV7-9 with TRBJ2-3; 9 bases line up with TRBD2. This CDR3 comprises 15 residues. The V and J ends lost 5 bases and 9 bases, in that order; junction bases with no gene match: 12. Germline-derived CDR1 and CDR2 are SEHNR and FQNEAQ (reference sequence).

V and J are TRBV24-1 and TRBJ2-1; 10 positions match TRBD2. V dropped 5 bases and J dropped 2; count of bases not matched to a gene: 5. The CDR3 contains 16 residues. Germline loops: CDR1 KGHDR, CDR2 SFDVKD. CDR3 residues: CATSGGAGGPYNEQFF. The CDR3 bases are TGTGCCACCAGTGGGGGAGCGGGGGGGCCCTACAATGAGCAGTTCTTC.

This clone was detected only a few times. The chain recombines TRBV7-2 with TRBJ2-3; TRBD2 matches 9 bases. After removal of 5 bases from V and 3 bases from J, the junction contained 6 bases not matched to a gene. The length of the CDR3 is 15 residues. Germline V gene lookup returns CDR1 SGHTA and CDR2 FQGNSA. This chain's CDR3 is CASSLLAGYTDTQYF. DNA for the CDR3: TGTGCCAGCAGCCTACTAGCGGGTTATACAGATACGCAGTATTTT.

In this sample, this clone turned up once. V usage is TRBV7-2 and J usage is TRBJ1-1, with no clear D. Deletions cut 5 bases from V and 3 bases from J, with 13 bases between. Germline CDR1 SGHTA, CDR2 FQGNSA. The CDR3 runs 14 residues. CDR3 sequence reads: CASSQQTQDTEAFF. In nucleotides, the CDR3 is TGTGCCAGCAGCCAGCAGACTCAAGACACTGAAGCTTTCTTT.

The chain joins TRBV19 to TRBJ2-1; TRBD2 aligns across 14 bases. Trimming cost V 8 bases and J 4 bases; bases outside gene matches: 1. The germline gives CDR1 LNHDA, CDR2 SQIVND (reference sequence). The CDR3 has 14 residues. Written as DNA, the CDR3 is TGTGCCAGTCGGACTAGCGGGGGGTACAATGAGCAGTTCTTC. It specifies CASRTSGGYNEQFF.

This clone was counted only a few times. The chain uses TRBV12-3 or TRBV12-4 and TRBJ1-1, with a tentative D call TRBD1 (5 bases). CDR3 length: 12 amino acids. V was pared by 10 bases and J by 1 base, with 10 bases between. CDR3 sequence reads: CATGGRNTEAFF. CDR3 nucleotides: TGTGCCACCGGGGGAAGGAACACTGAAGCTTTCTTT.